A single sample gave rise to the 13 T cell receptor beta chains below, sequenced in a study of cytomegalovirus exposure and HLA in healthy donors. The primer mix had 60 Vbeta and 13 Jbeta primers. Repertoires were generated with immunoSEQ multiplex PCR, while TCRdb's copy carries only in-frame clones and drops some. Here the sample spans about 150,000 clones, about 85% being singletons. The source material was PBMCs. Receptors originate from a man aged 25-45 years in good health and CMV-seropositive.

The V call is TRBV13, the J call TRBJ2-3; D is possibly TRBD2 (6 bases). Trimming left V 2 bases short and J 2 bases short, with 23 bases between. In germline, CDR1 is PRHDT, CDR2 FYEKMQ (reference sequence). The CDR3 runs 19 residues. CDR3 coding DNA: TGTGCCAGCAGCTTATATTCCCTCCCGTCCAGCGGGTACACAGATACGCAGTATTTT. Translation gives CASSLYSLPSSGYTDTQYF.

This clone was observed a few times. This chain connects TRBV29-1 to TRBJ1-1; tentatively, D is TRBD1 (5 bases). The CDR3 consists of 13 residues. Looked up from germline, CDR1 is SQVTM and CDR2 is ANQGSEA. With 2 bases removed from V and 7 bases from J, the gap between germline ends came to 14 bases. The CDR3 DNA reads as TGCAGCGTTGAAACGGCGGCCGGGGGTGAAGCTTTCTTT. As protein: CSVETAAGGEAFF.

The J gene is TRBJ1-2, the V gene TRBV6-1, with a possible D match to TRBD1 (5 bases). Trimming shortened V by 0 bases and J by 2 bases, and 7 bases separated the two germline ends. The CDR3 sequence is 14 residues long. Germline V lookup: CDR1 MNHNS, CDR2 SASEGT. The CDR3 loop is CASSEAGGNYGYTF. CDR3 bases: TGTGCCAGCAGTGAAGCGGGGGGAAACTATGGCTACACCTTC.

This sequence joins TRBV7-9 and TRBJ2-7; D may be TRBD1 (5 bases). The CDR3 loop spans 13 amino acids. With 6 bases removed from V and 3 bases from J, the gap between germline ends came to 12 bases. Germline CDR1 reads SEHNR; CDR2 reads FQNEAQ (reference sequence). CDR3 loop: CASSLADSYEQYF. CDR3 bases: TGTGCCAGCAGTCTCGCCGACAGCTACGAGCAGTACTTC.

This clone turned up a few times. The J gene is TRBJ2-1, the V gene TRBV4-1; 7 bases align to TRBD1. The germline CDR1 and CDR2 sequences are MGHRA and YSYEKL. The CDR3 length is 15 residues. Trimming at V came to 2 bases and at J to 6 bases, leaving 7 bases not matched to a gene. DNA for the CDR3: TGCGCCAGCAGCCAATTAGGGGGCCCCCCCAATGAGCAGTTCTTC. Amino acid sequence: CASSQLGGPPNEQFF.

The chain links TRBV25-1 to TRBJ2-5; D is unresolved. The CDR3 length is 14 residues. Germline values: CDR1 MGHDK, CDR2 SYGVNS. The ends were cut back, 3 bases at V and 13 bases at J, with 21 bases in the middle. The DNA of the CDR3 is TGTGCCAGCAGTGATTTCCTCACCCATAGTCGTTTGTACTTC. Amino acid sequence: CASSDFLTHSRLYF. The full variable domain, rest sourced from reference TRBV25-1 and TRBJ2-5, is EADIYQTPRYLVIGTGKKITLECSQTMGHDKMYWYQQDPGMELHLIHYSYGVNSTEKGDLSSESTVSRIRTEHFPLTLESARPSHTSQYLCASSDFLTHSRLYFGPGTRLLVL.

The rearrangement uses TRBV27 and TRBJ2-7, with TRBD1 matching 9 bases. The CDR3 runs to 15 residues. Germline V gives CDR1 MNHEY, CDR2 SMNVEV (reference sequence). Trimming at V came to 5 bases and at J to 4 bases, leaving 9 bases not matched to a gene. The CDR3 DNA reads TGTGCCAGCAGTAATACCGGGACAGGGAGATACGAGCAGTACTTC. Protein product: CASSNTGTGRYEQYF.

V is TRBV11-1 and J is TRBJ2-7; TRBD1 is a possible D gene (5 bases). V was trimmed by 0 bases and J by 0 bases, leaving 9 bases between them. This CDR3 is 15 amino acids long. Per germline, CDR1 SGHAT and CDR2 FQDESV (reference sequence). DNA for the CDR3: TGTGCCAGCAGCTTAGCAGGGGCGGTCTCCTACGAGCAGTACTTC. It codes for CASSLAGAVSYEQYF.

The CDR3 region has the DNA TGTGCCAGCAGCAACCGGGACAGGGAGGGCTACACCTTC. This translates into CASSNRDREGYTF. This sequence joins TRBV11-3 and TRBJ1-2; 9 bases line up with TRBD1. This CDR3 contains 13 residues. Germline CDR1 SGHNT, CDR2 YENEEA. Trimming at V came to 5 bases and at J to 8 bases, leaving 6 bases not matched to a gene. Complete variable domain (other parts from reference TRBV11-3 and TRBJ1-2): EAGVVQSPRYKIIEKKQPVAFWCNPISGHNTLYWYLQNLGQGPELLIRYENEEAVDDSQLPKDRFSAERLKGVDSTLKIQPAELGDSAVYLCASSNRDREGYTFGSGTRLTVV.

V gene TRBV4-1 combines with J gene TRBJ2-3, with D possibly TRBD1 on 6 matching bases. The V end lost 1 base, the J end lost 2 bases, and 13 bases lay between the germline ends. Germline CDR1 MGHRA, CDR2 YSYEKL. The CDR3 sequence is 16 residues long. Here the CDR3 DNA reads TGCGCCAGCAGCCAAGCGTACCGGGACAACACAGATACGCAGTATTTT. Protein sequence: CASSQAYRDNTDTQYF.

This clone has more than one count but fewer than ten. The chain recombines TRBV5-4 with TRBJ1-1; 7 bases agree with TRBD1. V gave up 4 bases and J gave up 0 bases; unmatched junction bases: 6. This CDR3 spans 15 amino acids. Germline values: CDR1 SGHNT, CDR2 YYREEE (reference sequence). CDR3 in DNA: TGTGCCAGCAGCACATCCGGGACAGTGAACACTGAAGCTTTCTTT. Residues: CASSTSGTVNTEAFF.

The rearrangement joins TRBV6-5 to TRBJ1-3, with 8 bases identical to TRBD1. Germline V gene lookup returns CDR1 MNHEY and CDR2 SVGAGI. This CDR3 spans 15 amino acids. V lost 6 bases to trimming and J lost 4 bases; unmatched junction nucleotides: 8. The CDR3 is CASSSGQGRGNTIYF. The CDR3, as DNA: TGTGCCAGCAGCTCCGGACAGGGACGAGGAAACACCATATATTTT.

This sequence joins TRBV28 and TRBJ2-7; TRBD2 might be the D (6 bases). V was cut by 3 bases and J by 4 bases, with 13 bases left in between. In germline, CDR1 is MDHEN, CDR2 SYDVKM. The CDR3 length is 14 residues. This CDR3 reads CASSFGGTSYEQYF. DNA of the CDR3: TGTGCCAGCAGTTTTGGCGGGACTTCGTACGAGCAGTACTTC.